Reported below is one T cell receptor (beta chain). This sample stems from a study of T cells of healthy individuals. Each CDR3 protein gets one entry after TCRdb re-called the 5' RACE reads with MiXCR. The sample yields some 69,000 distinct CDR3 sequences, around 15% seen once. The CDR3 length is 16 residues. Germline CDR1 and CDR2: LNHNV and YYDKDF (reference sequence). Trimming left V 1 base short and J 3 bases short, with 13 bases between. The TCR comes from a human donor in good health. The chain employs TRBV15 and TRBJ1-5, with D hard to call. The CDR3 bases are TGTGCCACCAGCAGAGGGCACGGATCCTCCAATCAGCCCCAGCATTTT. Amino acid sequence: CATSRGHGSSNQPQHF.